The clone carrying this TCR beta chain has more than one count but fewer than ten. The CDR3 runs to 10 residues. Between the trimmed V and J ends, which lost 4 bases and 12 bases, there was a span of 12 bases. Germline V gene data show CDR1 as SQVTM and CDR2 as ANQGSEA. The record originates from a study of early T cells in non-severe SARS-CoV-2 infection. In TCRdb, the 5' RACE reads were re-called with MiXCR into one record per CDR3 protein. The table includes some 97,000 distinct CDR3 sequences, 11% detected once. The genes are TRBV29-1 and TRBJ1-1; D is unclear. This clonotype was obtained from an adult who was a healthcare worker with PCR-confirmed SARS-CoV-2 infection or an uninfected control (not recorded which). This sample comprised whole blood, obtained at baseline. CDR3 loop: CSVGASQSFF. CDR3 coding DNA: TGCAGCGTTGGAGCCAGCCAGTCTTTCTTT.